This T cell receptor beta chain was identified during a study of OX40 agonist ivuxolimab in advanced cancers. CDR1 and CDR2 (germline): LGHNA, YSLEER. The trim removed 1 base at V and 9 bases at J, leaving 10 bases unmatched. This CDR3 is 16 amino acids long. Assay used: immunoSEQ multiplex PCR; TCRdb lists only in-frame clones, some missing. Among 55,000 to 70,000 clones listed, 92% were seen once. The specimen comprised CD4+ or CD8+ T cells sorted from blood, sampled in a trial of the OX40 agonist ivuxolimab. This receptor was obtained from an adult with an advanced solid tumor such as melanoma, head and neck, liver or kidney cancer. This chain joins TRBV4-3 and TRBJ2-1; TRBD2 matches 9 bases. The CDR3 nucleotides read TGCGCCAGCAGCCAAGTAAGGGCGGGGGGGTTTGCTGAGCAGTTCTTC. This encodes CASSQVRAGGFAEQFF.